The 8 T cell receptor beta chains in this list originate from one sample, sequenced in a study of T-cell reconstitution after alpha-beta-depleted transplantation in children. A TCRbeta library incorporating unique molecular identifiers was prepared. From the PCR reads, TCRdb called clonotypes with MiXCR, one entry per CDR3 protein. Counted here are hundreds of thousands of distinct CDR3 sequences, about an eighth occurring once; the ten biggest clones make up 2.2%. The sample in question was PBMCs, mostly from graft donor cells, obtained 360 days after TCRalphabeta/CD19-depleted stem cell transplant. These receptor sequences come from a male patient younger than 18 who had a stem cell transplant for acute myeloid leukemia, so the T cells may come from the graft donor.

This clonotype was found many times. The rearrangement joins TRBV18 to TRBJ2-7; 7 bases match TRBD1. The CDR3 has 16 amino acids. CDR1 and CDR2 from the germline V gene are KGHSH and LQKENI. V was pared by 5 bases and J by 0 bases, with 10 bases of the junction left unmatched. This CDR3 is CASSKRQGLSSYEQYF. Written as DNA, the CDR3 is TGTGCCAGCTCAAAACGACAGGGTTTGAGCTCCTACGAGCAGTACTTC.

The rearrangement links TRBV28 to TRBJ1-2; D ambiguous. Germline-derived CDR1 and CDR2 are MDHEN and SYDVKM. V was trimmed by 3 bases and J by 5 bases, leaving 7 bases between them. The CDR3 consists of 12 residues. The CDR3 loop is CASSFPQYGYTF. The CDR3 nucleotides read TGTGCCAGCAGTTTTCCCCAATATGGCTACACCTTC.

This clonotype was counted between two and nine times. The CDR3 coding sequence is TGCAGCCCTAAAGCGGGAAGCCACGAGCAGTACTTC. Encoded protein: CSPKAGSHEQYF. This sequence joins TRBV20-1 and TRBJ2-7; the match to TRBD2 covers 7 bases. In germline, CDR1 is DFQATT, CDR2 SNEGSKA (reference sequence). CDR3 length equals 12 residues.

In its sample, this clonotype was seen a few times. The chain employs TRBV12-3 or TRBV12-4 and TRBJ2-7; D is tentatively TRBD1 or TRBD2 (5 bases each). V gave up 5 bases and J gave up 2 bases, with 19 bases separating them. The CDR3 loop spans 16 amino acids. The CDR3 region has the DNA TGTGCCAGCAGTGAGCGTCGGGGCAGGGCCGCCTACGAGCAGTACTTC. Its translation: CASSERRGRAAYEQYF.

This clonotype was seen more than once but under ten times. The chain joins TRBV4-1 to TRBJ2-1; no definite D call. V lost 5 bases and J lost 4, with 12 bases in between. Germline CDR1 MGHRA, CDR2 YSYEKL. The CDR3 covers 14 residues. The CDR3 DNA sequence: TGCGCCAGCAGCGTTCGGGTGGCTTACAATGAGCAGTTCTTC. The encoded protein is CASSVRVAYNEQFF.

The table lists this clonotype with many counts. The rearrangement links TRBV11-2 to TRBJ2-3; a possible D gene is TRBD2 (6 bases). The V gene's germline CDR1 is SGHAT and CDR2 FQNNGV. The V end lost 6 bases, the J end lost 6 bases, and 13 bases lay between the germline ends. This CDR3 spans 13 amino acids. The CDR3 region is CASRMTRRDTQYF. The DNA for the CDR3 is TGTGCCAGCAGGATGACTAGGCGGGATACGCAGTATTTT.

There are a few counts of this clonotype. V usage is TRBV7-8 and J usage is TRBJ2-7; D perhaps matches TRBD1 (5 bases). CDR3 length equals 17 residues. The germline V gene has CDR1 SGHVS and CDR2 FQNEAQ. Deletions cut 4 bases from V and 2 bases from J, with 21 bases between. CDR3 region: CASSSPQVGRSTYEQYF. As DNA, the CDR3 is TGTGCCAGCAGCTCCCCCCAAGTGGGGCGGTCGACCTACGAGCAGTACTTC.

This clonotype has just a few counts. The chain employs TRBV28 and TRBJ2-7, with 12 positions matching TRBD2. Trimming at V came to 3 bases and at J to 5 bases, leaving 8 bases not matched to a gene. Germline lookup yields CDR1 MDHEN and CDR2 SYDVKM. The CDR3 consists of 16 residues. The DNA for the CDR3 is TGTGCCAGCAGTTTTCCCCTAACTAGCGGGAGGAACGAGCAGTACTTC. It yields the protein CASSFPLTSGRNEQYF.